The present TCR beta chain was sequenced within a study of T cell repertoires in cytomegalovirus infection. Study findings and constraints: In two of eight donors, the top clonotype was HLA-C-restricted CMV-specific. Carriers of CMV and the relevant HLA type were discriminated by public TCR beta frequency.

Each CDR3 protein gets one entry after TCRdb re-called the reads with MiXCR. This table holds 500,000 to 600,000 distinct CDR3 sequences, approximately 15% found once. Germline trimming cut 2 bases from V and 2 bases from J; bases unmatched to any gene: 5. The V gene's germline CDR1 is LGHNA and CDR2 YNFKEQ. CDR3 size: 16 residues. This clonotype has a count of ten or more. The antigen remains unidentified. Sequenced material: CD8+ T cells from PBMCs. The TCR originated in a human donor in good health (CMV status not recorded). Some clones in this sample may be carry-over from other donors' samples. The chain is built from TRBV4-2 and TRBJ2-2; 7 positions agree with TRBD1. The CDR3 DNA is TGTGCCAGCAGCCAACTTGGACAGGATAACACCGGGGAGCTGTTTTTT. This gives the protein CASSQLGQDNTGELFF.